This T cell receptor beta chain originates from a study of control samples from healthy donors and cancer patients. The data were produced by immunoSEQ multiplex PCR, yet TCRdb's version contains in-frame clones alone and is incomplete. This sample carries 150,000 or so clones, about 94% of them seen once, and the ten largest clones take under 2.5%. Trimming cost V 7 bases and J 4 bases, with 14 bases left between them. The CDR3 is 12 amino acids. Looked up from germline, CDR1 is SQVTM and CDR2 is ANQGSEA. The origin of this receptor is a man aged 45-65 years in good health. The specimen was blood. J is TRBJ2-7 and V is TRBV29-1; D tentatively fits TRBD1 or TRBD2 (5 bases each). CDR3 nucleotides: TGCAGCGCCAGTGGGGGTCGGTACGAGCAGTACTTC. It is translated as CSASGGRYEQYF.